The T cell receptor beta chain described here comes from a study of blood T cell repertoires in COVID-19. On the study more broadly: The United States, Italy and Spain were the sources of the acute and convalescent COVID-19 samples. PBMCs, B-cell-depleted T cells, or T cells provided the cDNA or gDNA that made up the material.

The method was immunoSEQ multiplex PCR; TCRdb's version includes in-frame clones alone and lacks a portion of them. The sample has approximately 97,000 clones, about 87% seen once. V was clipped by 4 bases and J by 1 base, with 7 bases between them. The CDR3 runs to 14 residues. Germline V gene lookup returns CDR1 LNHDA and CDR2 SQIVND (reference sequence). The sample taken for sequencing was peripheral blood. The chain joins TRBV19 to TRBJ2-2, with a possible D match to TRBD1 (5 bases). This TCR came from a human donor in a cohort sampled during active COVID-19. DNA of the CDR3: TGTGCCAGTAGTAACCAGGGGAACACCGGGGAGCTGTTTTTT. Amino acids: CASSNQGNTGELFF.